The 4 T cell receptor beta chains in this list originate from one sample, sequenced in a study of T cells after yellow fever vaccination. TCRdb processed the 5' RACE reads anew with MiXCR; each CDR3 protein has one entry. The sample records some 240,000 distinct CDR3 sequences, approximately 3.2% being singletons. Sample: CD4+ T cells sorted from PBMCs, taken 10 days after the yellow fever booster vaccination. These receptors were obtained from a man aged 18-30 years who received the YFV17D yellow fever vaccine.

This clonotype was observed at least ten times. The V gene is TRBV7-2, the J gene TRBJ2-7; the D gene is possibly TRBD1 (5 bases). The CDR3 covers 14 residues. Germline V gene lookup returns CDR1 SGHTA and CDR2 FQGNSA. Trimming took 0 bases from V and 3 from J, leaving 9 bases between them. The CDR3 sequence is CASSLAATGYEQYV. Written as DNA, the CDR3 is TGTGCCAGCAGCTTAGCGGCTACAGGCTACGAGCAGTACGTC.

This clonotype was recorded at least ten times. The V gene is TRBV4-3, the J gene TRBJ2-2; 8 positions match TRBD2. Germline V gene lookup returns CDR1 LGHNA and CDR2 YSLEER. The trim removed 4 bases at V and 6 bases at J, leaving 10 bases unmatched. The length of the CDR3 is 16 residues. CDR3 nucleotides: TGCGCCAGCAGCCGATCTAGCTGGACTAGCCCCGGGGAGCTGTTTTTT. The encoded protein is CASSRSSWTSPGELFF.

This clonotype was recorded at least ten times. This chain uses TRBV5-6 with TRBJ1-2; D is unresolved. CDR3 length: 14 residues. Germline lookup yields CDR1 SGHDT and CDR2 YYEEEE. V was clipped by 4 bases and J by 4 bases, with 14 bases between them. The CDR3 loop is CASSPAQGPYGYTF. The CDR3, as DNA: TGTGCCAGCAGCCCGGCCCAAGGGCCCTATGGCTACACCTTC.

The rearrangement uses TRBV9 and TRBJ2-6; a weak D match, TRBD2 (5 bases). This CDR3 is 14 amino acids long. Germline V gene sequence: CDR1 SGDLS, CDR2 YYNGEE. Trimming took 7 bases from V and 3 from J, leaving 11 bases between them. The chain's CDR3 is CASRGSGGANVLTF. The CDR3 nucleotides read TGTGCCAGCCGCGGGTCGGGTGGGGCCAACGTCCTGACTTTC.